Listed below are T cell receptor beta chains from one sample, sequenced in a study of blood T cell repertoires in COVID-19. Data came from immunoSEQ multiplex PCR; TCRdb stores just in-frame clones and leaves some out. The sample records 400,000 or so clones, less than 95% being singletons. The sample taken for sequencing was PBMCs or T cells enriched from blood (not recorded which). These receptors were collected from a man between 18 and 35 years old who had recovered from COVID-19. The CDR3 runs from the conserved cysteine through the conserved F or W. A D gene is named only where the DNA matches it firmly. The size field is filled for only some rows; it gives once, few, many or a size class.

d_call: TRBD1; clone_size: NA; v_call: TRBV7-3; j_call: TRBJ1-2; cdr3_nt: TGTGCCAGCAGCCCAGGGGGACAGGGGGCAAAAGGCTACACCTTC; cdr3_aa: CASSPGGQGAKGYTF
d_call: NA; clone_size: NA; v_call: TRBV24-1; j_call: TRBJ1-2; cdr3_nt: TGTGCCACCAGTGATTTCAGGGGCGGCGGCTACACCTTC; cdr3_aa: CATSDFRGGGYTF
d_call: TRBD1; clone_size: NA; v_call: TRBV6-5; j_call: TRBJ1-1; cdr3_nt: TGTGCCAGCAGCCTCGCCGGGACAGGGGGCACTGAAGCTTTCTTT; cdr3_aa: CASSLAGTGGTEAFF
d_call: TRBD2; clone_size: once; v_call: TRBV19; j_call: TRBJ2-7; cdr3_nt: TGTGCCAGTAGTCTCCTAGCGGGAGCCTACGAGCAGTACTTC; cdr3_aa: CASSLLAGAYEQYF
d_call: NA; clone_size: NA; v_call: TRBV7-9; j_call: TRBJ1-1; cdr3_nt: TGTGCCAGCAGCTTCGCAGGGGCGGAACGCACTGAAGCTTTCTTT; cdr3_aa: CASSFAGAERTEAFF
d_call: NA; clone_size: NA; v_call: TRBV2; j_call: TRBJ1-3; cdr3_nt: TGTGCCAGCAGTGGTGCGGGCGCCCACTCTGGAAACACCATATATTTT; cdr3_aa: CASSGAGAHSGNTIYF
d_call: NA; clone_size: NA; v_call: TRBV6-2/TRBV6-3; j_call: TRBJ1-1; cdr3_nt: TGTGCCAGCAGTTACGCCCTGGGTCCGGGCACTGAAGCTTTCTTT; cdr3_aa: CASSYALGPGTEAFF
d_call: NA; clone_size: NA; v_call: TRBV10-3; j_call: TRBJ2-3; cdr3_nt: TGTGCCATCAGTGAAGTCGGGGGATACACAGATACGCAGTATTTT; cdr3_aa: CAISEVGGYTDTQYF
d_call: NA; clone_size: NA; v_call: TRBV5-8; j_call: TRBJ1-5; cdr3_nt: TGTGCCAGCAGCCGTGGGCAGCTAAGCAATCAGCCCCAGCATTTT; cdr3_aa: CASSRGQLSNQPQHF
d_call: NA; clone_size: NA; v_call: TRBV5-5; j_call: TRBJ1-1; cdr3_nt: TGTGCCAGCAGCTTGCAGGTCTCCATGAACACTGAAGCTTTCTTT; cdr3_aa: CASSLQVSMNTEAFF
d_call: NA; clone_size: NA; v_call: TRBV6-4; j_call: TRBJ2-3; cdr3_nt: TGTGCCAGCAGTGTCGGGGATACGCAGTATTTT; cdr3_aa: CASSVGDTQYF
d_call: NA; clone_size: NA; v_call: TRBV7-2; j_call: TRBJ1-3; cdr3_nt: TGTGCCAGCAGCTTAATAGGGGGCTCTGGAAACACCATATATTTT; cdr3_aa: CASSLIGGSGNTIYF
d_call: NA; clone_size: NA; v_call: TRBV19; j_call: TRBJ1-5; cdr3_nt: TGTGCCAGTAGTATTATGCGACAGTCCAATCAGCCCCAGCATTTT; cdr3_aa: CASSIMRQSNQPQHF
d_call: NA; clone_size: NA; v_call: TRBV9; j_call: TRBJ1-5; cdr3_nt: TGTGCCAGCAGCGTAACTCCAAATCAGCCCCAGCATTTT; cdr3_aa: CASSVTPNQPQHF
d_call: TRBD2; clone_size: NA; v_call: TRBV19; j_call: TRBJ2-7; cdr3_nt: TGTGCCAGTAGTCCAAGCGGGGGGGTCTACGAGCAGTACTTC; cdr3_aa: CASSPSGGVYEQYF
d_call: NA; clone_size: NA; v_call: TRBV19; j_call: TRBJ1-6; cdr3_nt: TGTGCCAGTAGTATACAAATTCCGTCTACAGTGTTTAATTCACCCCTCCACTTT; cdr3_aa: CASSIQIPSTVFNSPLHF
d_call: NA; clone_size: NA; v_call: TRBV28; j_call: TRBJ1-2; cdr3_nt: TGTGCCAGCAGCCGTACAGTAACGCAGGGCTACACCTTC; cdr3_aa: CASSRTVTQGYTF
d_call: TRBD1; clone_size: NA; v_call: TRBV7-9; j_call: TRBJ1-2; cdr3_nt: TGTGCCACAAACGACCGGGACAGGGGGGAGGGCTACACCTTC; cdr3_aa: CATNDRDRGEGYTF
d_call: NA; clone_size: NA; v_call: TRBV19; j_call: TRBJ2-2; cdr3_nt: TGTGCCAGTAAACCCAGCGGACGTTATCACGGGGAGCTGTTTTTT; cdr3_aa: CASKPSGRYHGELFF
d_call: NA; clone_size: NA; v_call: TRBV21-1; j_call: TRBJ1-2; cdr3_nt: TGTGCCAGCAGCGAACTACGGGGCTACACCTTC; cdr3_aa: CASSELRGYTF
d_call: NA; clone_size: NA; v_call: TRBV25-1; j_call: TRBJ1-2; cdr3_nt: TGTGCCAGCAGGGGAGTTGTATTTGGCTACACCTTC; cdr3_aa: CASRGVVFGYTF
d_call: TRBD1; clone_size: NA; v_call: TRBV5-1; j_call: TRBJ1-1; cdr3_nt: TGCGCCAGCAGCTCCACCCTCTCAGGGGGTAGGACTGAAGCTTTCTTT; cdr3_aa: CASSSTLSGGRTEAFF
d_call: NA; clone_size: NA; v_call: TRBV27; j_call: TRBJ2-1; cdr3_nt: TGTGCCAGCAGAGGGACATCACACTACAATGAGCAGTTCTTC; cdr3_aa: CASRGTSHYNEQFF
d_call: TRBD1; clone_size: NA; v_call: TRBV7-2; j_call: TRBJ1-3; cdr3_nt: TGTGCCAGCAGCCCCGGACAGGGAATGGCTGGAAACACCATATATTTT; cdr3_aa: CASSPGQGMAGNTIYF
d_call: TRBD1; clone_size: NA; v_call: TRBV28; j_call: TRBJ1-3; cdr3_nt: TGTGCCAGCAGTTCTCCGGGACAGGGCTCAGGAAACACCATATATTTT; cdr3_aa: CASSSPGQGSGNTIYF
d_call: TRBD2; clone_size: few; v_call: TRBV27; j_call: TRBJ2-5; cdr3_nt: TGTGCCAGCAGTTTAAGGGAGGGAGAGACCCAGTACTTC; cdr3_aa: CASSLREGETQYF
d_call: NA; clone_size: NA; v_call: TRBV19; j_call: TRBJ1-2; cdr3_nt: TGTGCCAGTAGTCTCGGACAAGCCCCTGGCTACACCTTC; cdr3_aa: CASSLGQAPGYTF
d_call: NA; clone_size: NA; v_call: TRBV3-1/TRBV3-2; j_call: TRBJ2-7; cdr3_nt: TGTGCCAGCAGCCCAAGCGGTCAGGGGAACGAGCAGTACTTC; cdr3_aa: CASSPSGQGNEQYF
d_call: TRBD1; clone_size: NA; v_call: TRBV9; j_call: TRBJ1-4; cdr3_nt: TGTGCCAGCAGCGGGGACAGGTACAATGAAAAACTGTTTTTT; cdr3_aa: CASSGDRYNEKLFF
d_call: NA; clone_size: NA; v_call: TRBV28; j_call: TRBJ2-5; cdr3_nt: TGTGCCAGCAGTTTAGTACCAGAAGAGACCCAGTACTTC; cdr3_aa: CASSLVPEETQYF
d_call: TRBD1; clone_size: NA; v_call: TRBV27; j_call: TRBJ2-7; cdr3_nt: TGTGCCAGCAGTTATCAGGGACAGGGGAACTACGAGCAGTACTTC; cdr3_aa: CASSYQGQGNYEQYF
d_call: TRBD1; clone_size: NA; v_call: TRBV6-1; j_call: TRBJ2-5; cdr3_nt: TGTGCCAGCAGTGAAGTGGTGTTGGCAGGGGGCGCGAAAGAGACCCAGTACTTC; cdr3_aa: CASSEVVLAGGAKETQYF
d_call: TRBD1; clone_size: NA; v_call: TRBV29-1; j_call: TRBJ1-1; cdr3_nt: TGCAGCGTGAGGGGGCGGGTTGGGAACACTGAAGCTTTCTTT; cdr3_aa: CSVRGRVGNTEAFF
d_call: TRBD1; clone_size: many; v_call: TRBV7-9; j_call: TRBJ2-7; cdr3_nt: TGTGCCAGCAGCCAGAGACAGGGGGCGGTGCAGTACTTC; cdr3_aa: CASSQRQGAVQYF
d_call: NA; clone_size: NA; v_call: TRBV5-5; j_call: TRBJ1-1; cdr3_nt: TGTGCCAGCAGCTTGGTTGGGACAGAAGCTTTCTTT; cdr3_aa: CASSLVGTEAFF
d_call: TRBD1; clone_size: NA; v_call: TRBV12-5; j_call: TRBJ1-6; cdr3_nt: TGTGCTAGTGGTTTGGACCCCGGGACAGCGAATTCACCCCTCCACTTT; cdr3_aa: CASGLDPGTANSPLHF
d_call: NA; clone_size: NA; v_call: TRBV3-1/TRBV3-2; j_call: TRBJ1-2; cdr3_nt: TGTGCCAGCAGCCCTATCGGCTGGGGAGGATCTGACTATGGCTACACCTTC; cdr3_aa: CASSPIGWGGSDYGYTF
d_call: NA; clone_size: NA; v_call: TRBV6-4; j_call: TRBJ1-6; cdr3_nt: TGTGCCAGCAGTGCTGTGGGGCGCGATTCACCCCTCCACTTT; cdr3_aa: CASSAVGRDSPLHF
d_call: NA; clone_size: NA; v_call: TRBV19; j_call: TRBJ1-1; cdr3_nt: TGTGCCAGTAGTCACCTTACGCGTAGTCAGGGACAGAACACTGAAGCTTTCTTT; cdr3_aa: CASSHLTRSQGQNTEAFF
d_call: NA; clone_size: NA; v_call: TRBV7-9; j_call: TRBJ2-7; cdr3_nt: TGTGCCAGCAGCTTAGTGCAGGATCTCTCCTACGAGCAGTACTTC; cdr3_aa: CASSLVQDLSYEQYF
d_call: NA; clone_size: NA; v_call: TRBV28; j_call: TRBJ1-4; cdr3_nt: TGTGCCAGCAGTGTACTTGACGCGGGGGCGGAAAAACTGTTTTTT; cdr3_aa: CASSVLDAGAEKLFF
d_call: NA; clone_size: NA; v_call: TRBV14; j_call: TRBJ2-4; cdr3_nt: TGTGCCAGCAGCCCCTTCGGGGGAGTGAACATTCAGTACTTC; cdr3_aa: CASSPFGGVNIQYF
d_call: TRBD1; clone_size: NA; v_call: TRBV7-9; j_call: TRBJ1-4; cdr3_nt: TGTGCCAGCAGCTTCGGGACAGCTAATGAAAAACTGTTTTTT; cdr3_aa: CASSFGTANEKLFF
d_call: NA; clone_size: NA; v_call: TRBV29-1; j_call: TRBJ2-3; cdr3_nt: TGCAGCGTTGAAGGGGGGGTAGATACGCAGTATTTT; cdr3_aa: CSVEGGVDTQYF
d_call: NA; clone_size: NA; v_call: TRBV12-3/TRBV12-4; j_call: TRBJ1-1; cdr3_nt: TGTGCCAGCAGGGATACAGGGAACACTGAAGCTTTCTTT; cdr3_aa: CASRDTGNTEAFF
d_call: TRBD2; clone_size: NA; v_call: TRBV19; j_call: TRBJ2-2; cdr3_nt: TGTGCCAGTAGTAAAAAGGGCGGGAGATTTTCCGTCAACACCGGGGAGCTGTTTTTT; cdr3_aa: CASSKKGGRFSVNTGELFF
d_call: TRBD2; clone_size: NA; v_call: TRBV19; j_call: TRBJ2-2; cdr3_nt: TGTGCCAGTAGTATGGCGGGAGGGCCCGGGGAGCTGTTTTTT; cdr3_aa: CASSMAGGPGELFF
d_call: NA; clone_size: NA; v_call: TRBV28; j_call: TRBJ1-6; cdr3_nt: TGTGCCAGCTCGTCACCCCTCCACTTT; cdr3_aa: CASSSPLHF
d_call: NA; clone_size: NA; v_call: TRBV18; j_call: TRBJ1-3; cdr3_nt: TGTGCCAGCTCACCACCGCTATCGAGAAACACCATATATTTT; cdr3_aa: CASSPPLSRNTIYF
d_call: NA; clone_size: NA; v_call: TRBV21-1; j_call: TRBJ1-3; cdr3_nt: TGTGCCAGCAGCAAAAATGGCCCGGGAGCCTCTGGAAACACCATATATTTT; cdr3_aa: CASSKNGPGASGNTIYF
d_call: TRBD1; clone_size: NA; v_call: TRBV19; j_call: TRBJ1-5; cdr3_nt: TGTGCCAGTAGTATAGGTCGGGGACAGGGGGATGCTTGGGGCAATCAGCCCCAGCATTTT; cdr3_aa: CASSIGRGQGDAWGNQPQHF
d_call: NA; clone_size: NA; v_call: TRBV6-1; j_call: TRBJ1-1; cdr3_nt: TGTGCCAGCAGTGAATCTCTGCGGGGTGGAGCTTTCTTT; cdr3_aa: CASSESLRGGAFF
d_call: NA; clone_size: NA; v_call: TRBV29-1; j_call: TRBJ1-2; cdr3_nt: TGCAGCGTTGGCGCGGAGGAGGGGATGAACTATGGCTACACCTTC; cdr3_aa: CSVGAEEGMNYGYTF
d_call: NA; clone_size: NA; v_call: TRBV11-2; j_call: TRBJ1-1; cdr3_nt: TGTGCCAGCAGCCCGGGGGTCCGGGAAGCTTTCTTT; cdr3_aa: CASSPGVREAFF
d_call: TRBD2; clone_size: NA; v_call: TRBV13; j_call: TRBJ2-7; cdr3_nt: TGTGCCAGCAGCCCTCGAGGACTAGTCTACGAGCAGTACTTC; cdr3_aa: CASSPRGLVYEQYF
d_call: NA; clone_size: NA; v_call: TRBV19; j_call: TRBJ1-2; cdr3_nt: TGTGCCAGTAGTATATCGACAGTCTATGGCTACACCTTC; cdr3_aa: CASSISTVYGYTF